A single sample gave rise to the 19 T cell receptor beta chains below, sequenced in a study of blood T cell repertoires in COVID-19. Profiling relied on immunoSEQ multiplex PCR, and the TCRdb table lists in-frame clones only, not all of them. The profile shows about 60,000 clones, 80% to 90% of them singletons. The specimen was peripheral blood. These receptors all come from a human donor in a cohort sampled during active COVID-19.

The gene calls are TRBV18 and TRBJ1-5; D ambiguous. Germline V CDR1 and CDR2: KGHSH, LQKENI. The CDR3 has 18 residues. Trimming took 0 bases from V and 0 from J, leaving 15 bases between them. CDR3 sequence: CASSPPGIGVGSNQPQHF. The CDR3 DNA is TGTGCCAGCTCACCACCGGGCATCGGGGTAGGTAGCAATCAGCCCCAGCATTTT.

This chain connects TRBV12-3 or TRBV12-4 to TRBJ1-2; 7 bases are a match to TRBD1. V was pared by 4 bases and J by 8 bases, with 7 bases of the junction left unmatched. CDR3 length: 13 residues. CDR3 sequence: CASSYTGVRGYTF. The CDR3 coding sequence is TGTGCCAGCAGTTATACAGGGGTACGAGGCTACACCTTC.

The CDR3 protein is CASSLGGTRQGGTEAFF. DNA of the CDR3: TGTGCCAGCAGCTTAGGGGGAACGCGACAGGGCGGCACTGAAGCTTTCTTT. This sequence joins TRBV7-9 and TRBJ1-1; 7 bases map to TRBD1. CDR1 is SEHNR, CDR2 FQNEAQ, per germline (reference sequence). The CDR3 runs 17 residues. V shed 1 base, J shed 4 bases, and the junction held 12 bases outside the gene matches.

The gene calls are TRBV6-1 and TRBJ2-7; D remains ambiguous. The ends were cut back, 3 bases at V and 3 bases at J, with 3 bases in the middle. CDR1 and CDR2 from the germline V gene are MNHNS and SASEGT. CDR3 length: 11 amino acids. In DNA, the CDR3 is TGTGCCAGCAGTGACATCTACGAGCAGTACTTC. Its translation: CASSDIYEQYF.

The J gene is TRBJ2-7, the V gene TRBV5-1; 11 bases agree with TRBD1. CDR3 length: 14 amino acids. Losses at the gene ends were 4 bases for V and 7 bases for J; bases not matched to a gene: 7. CDR1 SGHRS and CDR2 YFSETQ come from the germline V gene. The CDR3 bases are TGCGCCAGCAGCACTAGGACAGGGGGCGGAGAGCAGTACTTC. This translates into CASSTRTGGGEQYF.

The chain carries TRBV7-9 and TRBJ2-5, with D tentatively TRBD2 (5 bases). Germline V CDR1 and CDR2: SEHNR, FQNEAQ (reference sequence). The CDR3 totals 11 residues. Trimming took 7 bases from V and 7 from J, leaving 10 bases between them. The CDR3 coding sequence is TGTGCCAGCAACAACGCGGGGACCCAGTACTTC. As protein: CASNNAGTQYF.

This sequence joins TRBV9 and TRBJ2-1; possibly TRBD2 for D (6 bases). Trimming removed 2 bases at V and 7 bases at J, with 10 bases between. This CDR3 comprises 13 residues. Germline V lookup: CDR1 SGDLS, CDR2 YYNGEE. This CDR3 is CASSVEGRNEQFF. Written as DNA, the CDR3 is TGTGCCAGCAGCGTGGAGGGGCGGAATGAGCAGTTCTTC.

This chain joins TRBV5-1 and TRBJ2-7; a weak D match, TRBD1 (6 bases). Germline CDR1 SGHRS, CDR2 YFSETQ. Trimming cost V 0 bases and J 4 bases, with 8 bases left between them. CDR3 length equals 13 residues. The CDR3 nucleotides are TGCGCCAGCAGCTTGGTACAGGGTTACGAGCAGTACTTC. Translating gives CASSLVQGYEQYF.

The CDR3 sequence is CASSPEGTGGLKFQQYF. CDR3 sequence (DNA): TGCGCCAGCAGCCCCGAGGGGACAGGGGGACTGAAGTTTCAGCAGTACTTC. The rearrangement uses TRBV5-1 and TRBJ2-7; 11 bases align to TRBD1. The CDR3 runs 17 residues. The J segment lost 8 bases and the V segment lost 4 bases, leaving 17 bases of the junction unmatched. Germline V CDR1 and CDR2: SGHRS, YFSETQ. Using reference TRBV5-1 and TRBJ2-7 for the parts outside the CDR3, the full variable domain is KAGVTQTPRYLIKTRGQQVTLSCSPISGHRSVSWYQQTPGQGLQFLFEYFSETQRNKGNFPGRFSGRQFSNSRSEMNVSTLELGDSALYLCASSPEGTGGLKFQQYFGPGTRLTVT.

The chain has TRBV3-1 (or the pseudogene TRBV3-2) and TRBJ2-3; 7 bases are a match to TRBD2. The CDR3 covers 16 residues. With V trimmed by 2 bases and J by 5 bases, 10 bases remained unmatched. Germline V gene lookup returns CDR1 LGHDT and CDR2 YNNKEL (reference sequence). In DNA, the CDR3 is TGTGCCAGCAGCCAACGGTACGGGACTACGAGAGATACGCAGTATTTT. Translation: CASSQRYGTTRDTQYF.

This rearrangement joins TRBV10-3 to TRBJ1-3, with D uncertain. CDR3 size: 15 residues. CDR1 ENHRY and CDR2 SYGVKD come from the germline V gene. Deletions cut 5 bases from V and 0 bases from J, with 11 bases between. The CDR3 region is CAISPQHHSGNTIYF. The CDR3 DNA sequence: TGTGCCATCAGTCCGCAACACCACTCTGGAAACACCATATATTTT.

The V call is TRBV3-1 (or the pseudogene TRBV3-2), the J call TRBJ2-1; D might be TRBD1 (6 bases). The CDR3 contains 15 residues. Germline CDR1 and CDR2: LGHDT and YNNKEL (reference sequence). Trimming took 4 bases from V and 2 from J, leaving 12 bases between them. In nucleotides, the CDR3 is TGTGCCAGCAGCCGTAAGACAGGAGCCTACAATGAGCAGTTCTTC. It translates to CASSRKTGAYNEQFF.

The DNA of the CDR3 is TGTGCCAGCAGCTTATCAAGGACTAGCTCCTACAATGAGCAGTTCTTC. This translates into CASSLSRTSSYNEQFF. V usage is TRBV7-9 and J usage is TRBJ2-1; 7 bases are shared with TRBD2. The CDR3 runs 16 residues. The V gene's germline CDR1 is SEHNR and CDR2 FQNEAQ (reference sequence). V trimming: 2 bases; J trimming: 0 bases; junction bases outside the gene matches: 4.

This clone was observed once. This chain connects TRBV6-5 to TRBJ1-2; 9 positions match TRBD1. The CDR3 totals 15 residues. Germline-derived CDR1 and CDR2 are MNHEY and SVGAGI. The J segment lost 0 bases and the V segment lost 7 bases, leaving 6 bases of the junction unmatched. CDR3 nucleotide sequence: TGTGCCAGCACCTCCCGGGACAGGGCTAACTATGGCTACACCTTC. Residues: CASTSRDRANYGYTF.

CDR3 DNA sequence: TGTGCCAGCAGGGGACTAGCGGGGGGAAACATTCAGTACTTC. It translates to CASRGLAGGNIQYF. The V call is TRBV11-2, the J call TRBJ2-4; 15 nucleotides line up with TRBD2. CDR1 and CDR2 (germline): SGHAT, FQNNGV. The CDR3 has 14 residues. The J segment lost 6 bases and the V segment lost 6 bases, leaving 0 bases of the junction unmatched.

The V gene is TRBV7-8, the J gene TRBJ1-2; D gene unclear. CDR3 length equals 13 residues. Looked up from germline, CDR1 is SGHVS and CDR2 is FQNEAQ. V was trimmed by 4 bases and J by 9 bases, leaving 15 bases between them. In DNA form, the CDR3 reads TGTGCCAGCAGCTCATCCCCGACAACGCGCTACACCTTC. The encoded protein is CASSSSPTTRYTF.

The CDR3 region has the DNA TGCGCCAGCAGCTTGGCGGGGACAGGGTCCTACGAGCAGTACTTC. This codes for CASSLAGTGSYEQYF. The chain uses TRBV5-1 and TRBJ2-7; 9 nucleotides agree with TRBD1. J lost 1 base, V lost 0 bases, and 2 bases had no gene match. The CDR3 length is 15 residues. Germline V gene lookup returns CDR1 SGHRS and CDR2 YFSETQ. Full variable domain (outside the CDR3, taken from reference TRBV5-1 and TRBJ2-7): KAGVTQTPRYLIKTRGQQVTLSCSPISGHRSVSWYQQTPGQGLQFLFEYFSETQRNKGNFPGRFSGRQFSNSRSEMNVSTLELGDSALYLCASSLAGTGSYEQYFGPGTRLTVT.

As concerns this clone: Sequence at one end of the junction differs from germline and may be a read error. This chain connects TRBV7-7 to TRBJ2-5; the match to TRBD2 covers 8 bases. The CDR3 loop spans 15 amino acids. Germline CDR1 SSHAT, CDR2 FNYEAQ (reference sequence). CDR3 protein: CASSFSTSAGETQYF. The CDR3 region has the DNA TGTGCTAGCAGCTTTTCGACTAGCGCCGGGGAGACCCAGTACTTC.

The chain recombines TRBV11-2 with TRBJ1-3; D remains unclear. CDR1 and CDR2 (germline): SGHAT, FQNNGV. V gave up 0 bases and J gave up 0 bases, with 12 bases separating them. There are 17 residues in the CDR3. The CDR3 nucleotides read TGTGCCAGCAGCTTAGAGGCGGTCACCCGCTCTGGAAACACCATATATTTT. It codes for CASSLEAVTRSGNTIYF.